A single sample gave rise to the 28 T cell receptor beta chains below, sequenced in a study of blood T cell repertoires in COVID-19. Profiled with immunoSEQ multiplex PCR; TCRdb holds only in-frame clones, not every one. The data show over 200,000 clones, roughly 94% seen once. The sample was peripheral blood. The receptor set was obtained from a man aged 25-45 years with acute or convalescent COVID-19.

The rearrangement joins TRBV19 to TRBJ2-6; D not resolved. The CDR3 is 14 residues long. Germline lookup yields CDR1 LNHDA and CDR2 SQIVND (reference sequence). V dropped 3 bases and J dropped 2 bases, with 5 bases sitting between them. DNA for the CDR3: TGTGCCAGTAGTATCAGTGCTGGGGCCAACGTCCTGACTTTC. Its protein product is CASSISAGANVLTF.

V is TRBV11-1 and J is TRBJ1-3, with TRBD1 as a possible D gene (5 bases). The CDR3 is 14 amino acids. V lost 4 bases and J lost 0, with 7 bases in between. Germline-derived CDR1 and CDR2 are SGHAT and FQDESV (reference sequence). The CDR3 here is CASSSGHSGNTIYF. The CDR3 DNA sequence: TGTGCCAGCAGCTCAGGGCACTCTGGAAACACCATATATTTT.

The rearrangement uses TRBV7-9 and TRBJ1-5; tentative D call: TRBD1 (5 bases). V dropped 4 bases and J dropped 8 bases, with 9 bases sitting between them. The CDR3 totals 12 residues. Germline V gives CDR1 SEHNR, CDR2 FQNEAQ (reference sequence). The CDR3 here is CASSSQGKPQHF. In nucleotides, the CDR3 is TGTGCCAGCAGCTCCCAGGGTAAGCCCCAGCATTTT.

This clone is a singleton in its sample. The rearrangement joins TRBV5-1 to TRBJ1-1, with D perhaps TRBD1 (6 bases). The CDR3 is 13 residues long. Deletions cut 4 bases from V and 4 bases from J, with 11 bases between. Germline V gives CDR1 SGHRS, CDR2 YFSETQ. The CDR3 DNA follows: TGCGCCAGCAGCGCGAAAGGGGGCACTGAAGCTTTCTTT. Its protein product is CASSAKGGTEAFF.

The rearrangement links TRBV28 to TRBJ1-3, with a weak D call TRBD1 (6 bases). Trimming shortened V by 8 bases and J by 2 bases, and 10 bases separated the two germline ends. The CDR3 sequence is 13 residues long. Germline CDR1 and CDR2: MDHEN and SYDVKM. The CDR3: CASLTGPGNTIYF. The CDR3 bases are TGTGCCAGCCTTACAGGGCCTGGAAACACCATATATTTT.

The chain combines TRBV5-1 with TRBJ1-3, with a tentative D call TRBD1 (5 bases). From germline, CDR1 is SGHRS and CDR2 YFSETQ. Trimming pared 1 base from V and 0 bases from J, leaving 11 bases between. There are 16 residues in the CDR3. The CDR3 nucleotides read TGCGCCAGCAGCTTGCAGGGCTTCTTCTCTGGAAACACCATATATTTT. Translated, it gives CASSLQGFFSGNTIYF.

This chain uses TRBV27 with TRBJ1-2; 11 nucleotides agree with TRBD1. The CDR3 contains 13 residues. V lost 6 bases and J lost 9; bases outside the gene matches: 6. Per germline, CDR1 MNHEY and CDR2 SMNVEV (reference sequence). The DNA for the CDR3 is TGTGCCAGCAGGAGGACAGGGGGCTTCCGCTACACCTTC. Its translation is CASRRTGGFRYTF.

V is TRBV2 and J is TRBJ2-5; D possibly corresponds to TRBD2 (6 bases). Per the germline V gene, CDR1 is SNHLY and CDR2 is FYNNEI. The ends were cut back, 4 bases at V and 5 bases at J, with 20 bases in the middle. The CDR3 has 16 residues. CDR3 sequence: CASSVEGRASGETQYF. CDR3 in DNA: TGTGCCAGCAGTGTGGAGGGTCGGGCCTCGGGGGAGACCCAGTACTTC.

This CDR3 reads CASTDRGGTEAFF. CDR3 DNA: TGCGCCAGCACCGACCGGGGGGGCACTGAAGCTTTCTTT. The rearrangement joins TRBV10-1 to TRBJ1-1, with a tentative D call TRBD1 (5 bases). The CDR3 length is 13 residues. In germline, CDR1 is WNHNN, CDR2 SYGVQD (reference sequence). V shed 7 bases and J shed 4 bases, with 13 bases lying between them.

The chain joins TRBV6-5 to TRBJ2-7; TRBD1 aligns across 7 bases. Germline V lookup: CDR1 MNHEY, CDR2 SVGAGI. J gave up 0 bases and V 6 bases, and 5 bases lay outside the gene matches. CDR3 length: 14 amino acids. CDR3 DNA sequence: TGTGCCAGCAGGACCGGGACAGCCTCCTACGAGCAGTACTTC. Amino acid sequence: CASRTGTASYEQYF.

In its sample, this clone was seen once. The V and J genes are TRBV6-5 and TRBJ1-2; tentative D call: TRBD1 (6 bases). The CDR3 runs to 15 residues. From germline, CDR1 is MNHEY and CDR2 SVGAGI. Trimming removed 5 bases at V and 7 bases at J, with 20 bases between. The CDR3 nucleotides are TGTGCCAGCAGTCCCCTTAAGGGGGTCGTCTCTGGCTACACCTTC. Translation gives CASSPLKGVVSGYTF.

V is TRBV12-3 or TRBV12-4 and J is TRBJ1-2, with D uncertain. V lost 6 bases, J lost 8 bases, and 13 bases lay in between. The CDR3 runs 12 residues. The DNA of the CDR3 is TGTGCCAGCAGGAAAGAGGGAATGGGCTACACCTTC. It is translated as CASRKEGMGYTF.

This chain joins TRBV7-9 and TRBJ2-1; 11 bases align to TRBD2. The CDR3 length is 15 residues. Unmatched junction bases numbered 3, after V lost 5 bases and J lost 3 bases. The germline V gene encodes CDR1 SEHNR and CDR2 FQNEAQ (reference sequence). As DNA, the CDR3 is TGTGCCAGCAGCCGCGGGACTAGCGGCTACAATGAGCAGTTCTTC. Amino acid sequence: CASSRGTSGYNEQFF.

CDR3 region: CASSSGLHNEQFF. Here the CDR3 DNA reads TGTGCCAGCAGCTCGGGACTCCACAATGAGCAGTTCTTC. The chain combines TRBV11-1 with TRBJ2-1; the D gene is possibly TRBD2 (6 bases). Germline V gene data show CDR1 as SGHAT and CDR2 as FQDESV (reference sequence). The germline V and J ends were trimmed by 4 bases and 5 bases, with 9 bases remaining between them. CDR3 size: 13 residues.

J is TRBJ1-5 and V is TRBV28; no reliable D call. This CDR3 spans 15 amino acids. Germline lookup yields CDR1 MDHEN and CDR2 SYDVKM. Trimming pared 2 bases from V and 4 bases from J, leaving 12 bases between. The CDR3 bases are TGTGCCAGCAGTTTACGCAGGCACGTTAATCAGCCCCAGCATTTT. This gives the protein CASSLRRHVNQPQHF.

CDR3 loop: CASIWGGGATVNTEAFF. The CDR3 region has the DNA TGCGCCAGCATTTGGGGCGGGGGGGCTACGGTGAACACTGAAGCTTTCTTT. The chain employs TRBV10-2 and TRBJ1-1; D may be TRBD1 (6 bases). This CDR3 has 17 residues. CDR1 and CDR2 (germline): WSHSY, SAAADI. Trimming took 7 bases from V and 0 from J, leaving 21 bases between them.

The CDR3 is CASISRMGLQGHGYTF. In DNA form, the CDR3 reads TGTGCCAGCATCTCCCGAATGGGGCTACAGGGCCATGGCTACACCTTC. This chain uses TRBV2 with TRBJ1-2, with D possibly matching TRBD1 (6 bases). V gave up 7 bases and J gave up 6 bases, with 24 bases separating them. Germline V CDR1 and CDR2: SNHLY, FYNNEI. The CDR3 is 16 residues long.

The V call is TRBV6-6, the J call TRBJ1-3; TRBD1 agrees at 7 bases. Germline trimming cut 5 bases from V and 8 bases from J; bases unmatched to any gene: 6. Germline CDR1 is MNHNY and CDR2 is SVGAGI (reference sequence). The CDR3 spans 13 residues. This chain's CDR3 is CASSIDRVDTIYF. The CDR3 coding sequence is TGTGCCAGCAGTATCGACAGGGTTGACACCATATATTTT.

This clone came up once. Other nucleotide sequences in the sample specify the same CDR3. The chain joins TRBV7-3 to TRBJ2-1; TRBD2 matches at 9 bases. Losses at the gene ends were 2 bases for V and 6 bases for J; bases not matched to a gene: 2. This CDR3 is built from 14 residues. Germline V gene lookup returns CDR1 SGHTA and CDR2 FQGTGA. In DNA, the CDR3 is TGTGCCAGCAGCTTAGCGGGGGGGAGCAATGAGCAGTTCTTC. Translation gives CASSLAGGSNEQFF.

The chain employs TRBV28 and TRBJ2-7; maybe TRBD1 (5 bases). This CDR3 is 13 amino acids long. Looked up from germline, CDR1 is MDHEN and CDR2 is SYDVKM. V lost 7 bases, J lost 2 bases, and 12 bases lay in between. CDR3 DNA sequence: TGTGCCAGCAATTTGAGACAGCCCTACGAGCAGTACTTC. It codes for CASNLRQPYEQYF.

This clone was seen just once. The rearrangement links TRBV5-1 to TRBJ2-3, with TRBD1 matching over 9 bases. The length of the CDR3 is 15 residues. Germline V gene lookup returns CDR1 SGHRS and CDR2 YFSETQ. Germline trimming cut 9 bases from V and 5 bases from J; bases unmatched to any gene: 13. Here the CDR3 reads CATSKTGGIQDTQYF. The DNA for the CDR3 is TGCGCCACCTCAAAAACAGGGGGCATTCAAGATACGCAGTATTTT.

The rearrangement uses TRBV28 and TRBJ1-5; 7 bases map to TRBD1. From germline, CDR1 is MDHEN and CDR2 SYDVKM. With V trimmed by 3 bases and J by 0 bases, 8 bases remained unmatched. The CDR3 extends over 17 amino acids. CDR3 in DNA: TGTGCCAGCAGTTTCAAACAGGGGTCTTATAGCAATCAGCCCCAGCATTTT. Protein sequence: CASSFKQGSYSNQPQHF.

The V gene is TRBV4-2, the J gene TRBJ1-5, with D maybe TRBD1 (5 bases). Germline assignment: CDR1 LGHNA and CDR2 YNFKEQ. This CDR3 has 12 residues. Deletions cut 0 bases from V and 10 bases from J, with 7 bases between. Here the CDR3 DNA reads TGTGCCAGCAGCCAAGATAGGGGTCCCCAGCATTTT. Encoded protein: CASSQDRGPQHF.

The chain joins TRBV11-2 to TRBJ1-4; 7 bases align to TRBD1. The CDR3 contains 17 residues. Germline V gene data show CDR1 as SGHAT and CDR2 as FQNNGV. V gave up 5 bases and J gave up 0 bases; unmatched junction bases: 9. This CDR3 is CASSARQGRATNEKLFF. In DNA, the CDR3 is TGTGCCAGCAGCGCGCGACAGGGTAGGGCAACTAATGAAAAACTGTTTTTT.

J is TRBJ1-3 and V is TRBV28, with D unresolved. The CDR3 runs to 12 residues. V shed 8 bases and J shed 0 bases, with 5 bases lying between them. Germline V CDR1 and CDR2: MDHEN, SYDVKM. CDR3 protein: CASRPSGNTIYF. The CDR3 DNA is TGTGCCAGCCGTCCCTCTGGAAACACCATATATTTT.

This chain's CDR3 is CASKIRLEVVTGELFF. DNA for the CDR3: TGTGCCAGTAAGATTCGATTGGAGGTAGTCACCGGGGAGCTGTTTTTT. This chain connects TRBV19 to TRBJ2-2; D is possibly TRBD2 (5 bases). The CDR3 covers 16 residues. Germline values: CDR1 LNHDA, CDR2 SQIVND (reference sequence). The V end was cut by 7 bases, the J end by 4 bases, with 19 bases between. The whole variable domain, remainder taken from reference TRBV19 and TRBJ2-2, is DGGITQSPKYLFRKEGQNVTLSCEQNLNHDAMYWYRQDPGQGLRLIYYSQIVNDFQKGDIAEGYSVSREKKESFPLTVTSAQKNPTAFYLCASKIRLEVVTGELFFGEGSRLTVL.

The chain couples TRBV2 to TRBJ2-2; no firm D call. V gave up 3 bases and J gave up 5 bases, with 4 bases separating them. The germline V gene has CDR1 SNHLY and CDR2 FYNNEI. The CDR3 loop spans 12 amino acids. The CDR3 region is CASSDRTGELFF. The CDR3 nucleotides are TGTGCCAGCAGTGATCGGACCGGGGAGCTGTTTTTT.

This clone was seen a single time. V gene TRBV4-1 combines with J gene TRBJ2-2, with a possible D match to TRBD1 (5 bases). The germline V gene encodes CDR1 MGHRA and CDR2 YSYEKL. The CDR3 runs to 13 residues. Trimming took off 10 bases at V and 3 bases at J, with 12 bases between the two ends. The CDR3, as DNA: TGCGCCACCCGGCCAGGGTACACCGGGGAGCTGTTTTTT. It yields the protein CATRPGYTGELFF.